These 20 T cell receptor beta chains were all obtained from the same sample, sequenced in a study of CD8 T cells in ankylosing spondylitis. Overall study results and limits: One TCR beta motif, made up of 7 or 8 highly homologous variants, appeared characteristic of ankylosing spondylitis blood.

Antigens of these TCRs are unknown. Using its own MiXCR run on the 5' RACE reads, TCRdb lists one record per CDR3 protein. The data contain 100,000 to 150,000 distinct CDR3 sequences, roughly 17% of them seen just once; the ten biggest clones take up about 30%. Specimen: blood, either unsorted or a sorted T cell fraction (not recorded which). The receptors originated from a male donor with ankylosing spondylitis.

CDR3 sequence reads: CASSEYRGSSYNEQFF. CDR3 coding DNA: TGTGCCAGCAGCGAGTACAGGGGGAGCTCCTACAATGAGCAGTTCTTC. V usage is TRBV11-3 and J usage is TRBJ2-1; TRBD1 agrees at 8 bases. The CDR3 loop spans 16 amino acids. Germline V gives CDR1 SGHNT, CDR2 YENEEA. V was pared by 5 bases and J by 0 bases, with 6 bases of the junction left unmatched.

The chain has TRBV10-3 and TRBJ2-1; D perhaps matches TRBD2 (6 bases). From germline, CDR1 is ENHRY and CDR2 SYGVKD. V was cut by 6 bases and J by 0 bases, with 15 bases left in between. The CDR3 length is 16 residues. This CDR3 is CAISGVAGSSYNEQFF. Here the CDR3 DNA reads TGTGCCATCAGCGGCGTTGCGGGGAGCTCCTACAATGAGCAGTTCTTC.

This CDR3 reads CASSLADGESYEQYF. The CDR3 DNA is TGTGCCAGCAGCTTAGCGGACGGAGAATCCTACGAGCAGTACTTC. This chain uses TRBV7-6 with TRBJ2-7; the D is unclear. The CDR3 is 15 residues long. Germline values: CDR1 SGHVS, CDR2 FNYEAQ. Trimming cost V 0 bases and J 1 base, with 10 bases left between them.

CDR3 residues: CASSEWRGEQFF. The DNA for the CDR3 is TGTGCCAGCAGTGAATGGAGGGGGGAGCAGTTCTTC. The chain links TRBV25-1 to TRBJ2-1; tentatively, D is TRBD1 or TRBD2 (6 bases each). In germline, CDR1 is MGHDK, CDR2 SYGVNS. Trimming stripped 1 base from V and 10 bases from J, with 8 bases between. This CDR3 has 12 residues.

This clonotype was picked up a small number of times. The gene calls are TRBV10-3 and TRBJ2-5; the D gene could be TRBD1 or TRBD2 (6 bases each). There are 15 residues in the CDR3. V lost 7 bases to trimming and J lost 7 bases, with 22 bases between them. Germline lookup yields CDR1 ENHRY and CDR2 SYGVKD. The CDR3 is CAIKPRDTLSGTQYF. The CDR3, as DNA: TGTGCCATCAAACCGCGGGACACCCTGTCGGGGACCCAGTACTTC.

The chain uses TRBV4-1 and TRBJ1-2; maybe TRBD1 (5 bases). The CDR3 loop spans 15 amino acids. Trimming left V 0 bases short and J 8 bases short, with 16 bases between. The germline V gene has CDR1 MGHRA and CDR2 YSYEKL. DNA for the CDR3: TGCGCCAGCAGCCAAGATTACGCGGGGGTGGAGGGCTACACCTTC. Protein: CASSQDYAGVEGYTF.

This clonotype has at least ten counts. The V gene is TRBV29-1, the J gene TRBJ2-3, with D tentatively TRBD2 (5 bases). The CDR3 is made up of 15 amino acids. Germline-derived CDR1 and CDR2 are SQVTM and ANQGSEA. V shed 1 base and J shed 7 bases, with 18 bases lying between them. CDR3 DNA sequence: TGCAGCGTTGAAGTAAGCGGTAGGGCGGAATATACGCAGTATTTT. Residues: CSVEVSGRAEYTQYF.

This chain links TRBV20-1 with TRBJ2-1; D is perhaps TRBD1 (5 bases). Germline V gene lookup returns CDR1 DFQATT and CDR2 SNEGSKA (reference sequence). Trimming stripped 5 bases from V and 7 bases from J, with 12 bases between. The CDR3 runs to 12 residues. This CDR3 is CSAWLGVNEQFF. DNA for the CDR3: TGCAGTGCTTGGCTAGGGGTAAATGAGCAGTTCTTC.

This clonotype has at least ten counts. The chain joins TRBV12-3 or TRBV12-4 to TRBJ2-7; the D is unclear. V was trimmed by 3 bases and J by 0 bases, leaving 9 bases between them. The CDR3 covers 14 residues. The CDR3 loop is CASSLAGLSYEQYF. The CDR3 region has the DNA TGTGCCAGCAGTTTGGCAGGCCTCTCCTACGAGCAGTACTTC.

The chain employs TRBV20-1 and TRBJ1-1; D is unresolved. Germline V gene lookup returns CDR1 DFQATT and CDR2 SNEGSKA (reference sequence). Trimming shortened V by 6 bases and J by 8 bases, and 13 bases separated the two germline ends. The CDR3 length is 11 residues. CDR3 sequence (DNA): TGCAGTGCCAGGAGGCGGGAAGAAGCTTTCTTT. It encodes CSARRREEAFF.

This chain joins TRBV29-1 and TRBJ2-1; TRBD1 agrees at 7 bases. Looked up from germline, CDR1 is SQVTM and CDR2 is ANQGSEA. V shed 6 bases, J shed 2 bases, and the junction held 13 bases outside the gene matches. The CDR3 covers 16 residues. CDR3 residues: CSVETGDKSPYNEQFF. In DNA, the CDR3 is TGCAGCGTGGAAACAGGGGACAAGTCCCCCTACAATGAGCAGTTCTTC.

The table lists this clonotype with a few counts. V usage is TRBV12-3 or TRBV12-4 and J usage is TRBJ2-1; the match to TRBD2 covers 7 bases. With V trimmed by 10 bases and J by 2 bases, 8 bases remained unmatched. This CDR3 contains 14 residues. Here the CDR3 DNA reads TGTGCCACCTCAGCGGGGTCCGCCTACAATGAGCAGTTCTTC. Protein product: CATSAGSAYNEQFF.

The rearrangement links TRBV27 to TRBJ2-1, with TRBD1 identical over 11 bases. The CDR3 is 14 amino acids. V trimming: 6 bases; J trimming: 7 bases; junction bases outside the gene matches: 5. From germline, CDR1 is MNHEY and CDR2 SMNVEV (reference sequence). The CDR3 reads CASRRTGGLNEQFF. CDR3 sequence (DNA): TGTGCCAGCAGGCGGACAGGGGGCTTGAATGAGCAGTTCTTC.

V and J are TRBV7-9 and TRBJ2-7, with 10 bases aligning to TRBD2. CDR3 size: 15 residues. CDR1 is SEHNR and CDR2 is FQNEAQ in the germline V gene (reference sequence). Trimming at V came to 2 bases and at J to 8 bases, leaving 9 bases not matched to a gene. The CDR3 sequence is CASSLNPSGSSQQYF. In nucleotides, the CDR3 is TGTGCCAGCAGCTTAAATCCTAGCGGGAGTTCCCAGCAGTACTTC. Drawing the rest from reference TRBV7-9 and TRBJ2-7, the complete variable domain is DTGVSQNPRHKITKRGQNVTFRCDPISEHNRLYWYRQTLGQGPEFLTYFQNEAQLEKSRLLSDRFSAERPKGSFSTLEIQRTEQGDSAMYLCASSLNPSGSSQQYFGPGTRLTVT.

The CDR3 DNA follows: TGTGCCAGCAGTTTAGTCGCAGGCACCGGGGAGCTGTTTTTT. It specifies CASSLVAGTGELFF. The rearrangement joins TRBV6-5 to TRBJ2-2; no reliable D call. Deletions cut 4 bases from V and 4 bases from J, with 10 bases between. Germline CDR1 and CDR2: MNHEY and SVGAGI. The CDR3 loop spans 14 amino acids.

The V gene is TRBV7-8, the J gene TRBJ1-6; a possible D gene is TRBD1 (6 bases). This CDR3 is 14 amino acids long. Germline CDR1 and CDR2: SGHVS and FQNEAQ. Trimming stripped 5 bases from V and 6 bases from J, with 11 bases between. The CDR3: CASSPQGSNSPLHF. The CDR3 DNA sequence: TGTGCCAGCAGCCCGCAGGGGAGTAATTCACCCCTCCACTTT.

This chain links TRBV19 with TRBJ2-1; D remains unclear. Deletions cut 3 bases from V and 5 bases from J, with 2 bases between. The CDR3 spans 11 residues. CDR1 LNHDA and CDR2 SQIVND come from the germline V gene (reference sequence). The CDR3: CASSMHNEQFF. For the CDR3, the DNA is TGTGCCAGTAGTATGCACAATGAGCAGTTCTTC.

The CDR3 spells CASSLDREEAFF. The CDR3 bases are TGTGCCAGCAGCCTTGACAGGGAGGAGGCTTTCTTT. The J gene is TRBJ1-1, the V gene TRBV6-6, with TRBD1 matching 7 bases. The V gene's germline CDR1 is MNHNY and CDR2 SVGAGI (reference sequence). Unmatched junction bases numbered 9, after V lost 6 bases and J lost 11 bases. The CDR3 is 12 amino acids.

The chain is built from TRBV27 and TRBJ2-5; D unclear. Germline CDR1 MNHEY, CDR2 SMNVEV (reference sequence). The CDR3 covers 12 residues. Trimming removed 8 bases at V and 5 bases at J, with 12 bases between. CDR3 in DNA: TGTGCCAGCCGAAGAATGGGGGAGACCCAGTACTTC. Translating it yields CASRRMGETQYF.

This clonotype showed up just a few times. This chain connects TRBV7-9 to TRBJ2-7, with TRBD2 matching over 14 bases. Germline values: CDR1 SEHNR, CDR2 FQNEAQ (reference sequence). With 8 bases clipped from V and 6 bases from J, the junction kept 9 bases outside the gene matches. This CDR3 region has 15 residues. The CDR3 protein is CASGGTSGSISEQYF. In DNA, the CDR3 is TGTGCCAGCGGGGGGACTAGCGGGAGCATCTCCGAGCAGTACTTC. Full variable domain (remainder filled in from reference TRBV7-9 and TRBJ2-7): DTGVSQNPRHKITKRGQNVTFRCDPISEHNRLYWYRQTLGQGPEFLTYFQNEAQLEKSRLLSDRFSAERPKGSFSTLEIQRTEQGDSAMYLCASGGTSGSISEQYFGPGTRLTVT.